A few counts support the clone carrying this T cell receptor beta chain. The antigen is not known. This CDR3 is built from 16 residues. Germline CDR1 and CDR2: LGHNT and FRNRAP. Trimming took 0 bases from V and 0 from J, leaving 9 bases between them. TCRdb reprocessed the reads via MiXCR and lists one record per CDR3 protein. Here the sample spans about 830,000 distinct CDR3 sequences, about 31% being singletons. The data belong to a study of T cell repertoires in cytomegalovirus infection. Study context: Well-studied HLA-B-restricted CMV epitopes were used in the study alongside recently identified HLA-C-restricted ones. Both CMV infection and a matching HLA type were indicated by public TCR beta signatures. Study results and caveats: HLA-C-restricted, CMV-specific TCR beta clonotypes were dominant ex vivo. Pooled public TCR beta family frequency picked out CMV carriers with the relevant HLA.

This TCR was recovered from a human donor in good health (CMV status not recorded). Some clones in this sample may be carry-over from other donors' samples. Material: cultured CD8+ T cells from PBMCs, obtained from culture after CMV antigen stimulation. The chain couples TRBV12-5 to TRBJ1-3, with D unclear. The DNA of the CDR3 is TGTGCTAGTGGTTTGGTAGGCGGCAGCTCTGGAAACACCATATATTTT. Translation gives CASGLVGGSSGNTIYF.